This T cell receptor (beta chain) stems from a study of T cells after yellow fever vaccination. The CDR3 is made up of 13 amino acids. Trimming left V 1 base short and J 16 bases short, with 17 bases between. TCRdb called the 5' RACE reads again in MiXCR, with one record for every CDR3 protein. This repertoire shows about 260,000 distinct CDR3 sequences, roughly 3.5% found once; its top ten account for 15% to 20%. The chain joins TRBV12-3 or TRBV12-4 to TRBJ1-5, with D perhaps TRBD1 (6 bases). The origin of this receptor is a young man who received the YFV17D yellow fever vaccine. The sample here was PBMCs, taken 15 days after the yellow fever booster vaccination. The CDR3 sequence is CASSLGPGHLCHF. The CDR3 DNA reads as TGTGCCAGCAGTTTAGGGCCGGGACATCTCTGCCATTTT.